This entry describes one TCR beta chain. This clonotype has just one count. The specificity of this receptor is unknown. No base quality values were provided; no much bigger clone lies one nucleotide off. A solitary read yields weak support. The sample comes from a study of response to subunit inactivated influenza vaccine (dated by TCRdb to the late 2010s). Looking at the study overall: Deep quantitative T cell receptor repertoire profiling was used in the study to track responses to a trivalent subunit inactivated influenza vaccine. General study outcomes and caveats: The authors proposed that each seasonal influenza vaccination may bring in only a limited number of new T cells.

The library was prepared using RT-PCR. TCRdb records Illumina HiSeq 2500 as the sequencer. The public sequencing data were trimmed at Q25 with fastp and processed into clonotypes with MiXCR by TCRdb, which kept only in-frame beta chains. When rows share a CDR3 protein, they turn into one entry using the most common DNA and genes. Counted in this sample were about 780,000 distinct CDR3 sequences; less than 20% of them appeared once. About a tenth of the sample comes from the top ten. The V and J ends are trimmed by 0 bases and 7 bases, leaving 13 bases between them. Taken from the germline V gene, the CDR1 and CDR2 loops are SGHTA and FQGTGA. The CDR3 contains 15 residues, cysteine and phenylalanine counted. The DNA shown is the 45-base CDR3, in frame from base 1.

The starting material was PBMCs from blood, obtained about 5 days after vaccination. The chain is assembled from TRBV7-3 and TRBJ2-1; the D gene is perhaps TRBD2, from 5 matching bases. The clonotype comes from a man aged 50 to 59 who received an inactivated influenza vaccine. Donor details come from another sample of the same person, matched by shared clones. The CDR3 protein sequence reads: CASSLTSESSNEQFF. In nucleotide form, the sequence is TGTGCCAGCAGCTTAACTAGCGAATCTAGTAATGAGCAGTTCTTC. With the portions outside the CDR3 filled from the reference TRBV7-3 and TRBJ2-1 genes, the complete variable region becomes GAGVSQTPSNKVTEKGKYVELRCDPISGHTALYWYRQSLGQGPEFLIYFQGTGAADDSGLPNDRFFAVRPEGSVSTLKIQRTERGDSAVYLCASSLTSESSNEQFFGPGTRLTVL.